This is a list of T cell receptor beta chains from one sample in a study of cytomegalovirus exposure and HLA in healthy donors. The data were produced by immunoSEQ multiplex PCR, yet TCRdb's version contains in-frame clones alone and is incomplete. The sample records some 160,000 clones, about 72% being singletons. Sequenced input: PBMCs. All receptors derive from a male donor in good health and CMV-seronegative. Both conserved end residues are part of each CDR3. Each record gives: J gene, clone size, D gene, V gene, CDR3 protein, CDR3 DNA. D genes are given only for firm matches. A row's size may be missing; if present it is once, few, many or a size class.

TRBJ1-1 . . TRBV9 CASSPRGRTEAFF TGTGCCAGCAGCCCCCGAGGGCGGACTGAAGCTTTCTTT
TRBJ1-2 . . TRBV6-5 CASRSLGSYGYTF TGTGCCAGCAGATCCTTAGGGAGCTATGGCTACACCTTC
TRBJ1-5 . TRBD1 TRBV7-9 CASSLGTGQGVNQPQHF TGTGCCAGCAGCTTGGGGACGGGACAGGGGGTTAATCAGCCCCAGCATTTT
TRBJ1-4 . . TRBV4-1 CASSPLNEKLFF TGCGCCAGCAGCCCCCTTAATGAAAAACTGTTTTTT
TRBJ1-1 few . TRBV6-6 CASSYSSGVAFF TGTGCCAGCAGTTACTCGTCGGGGGTAGCTTTCTTT
TRBJ1-3 . TRBD1 TRBV18 CASSPIPTGGGNTIYF TGTGCCAGCTCCCCTATCCCCACAGGGGGCGGAAACACCATATATTTT
TRBJ2-7 . . TRBV10-3 CAISVGGSGEQYF TGTGCCATCTCAGTGGGGGGTTCCGGCGAGCAGTACTTC
TRBJ2-1 . . TRBV11-1 CASSLPGDEQFF TGTGCCAGCAGCTTACCAGGGGATGAGCAGTTCTTC
TRBJ1-1 . . TRBV5-1 CASSRAGQNTEAFF TGCGCCAGCAGCAGAGCAGGACAGAACACTGAAGCTTTCTTT
TRBJ2-7 few . TRBV14 CASSQGHWEQYF TGTGCCAGCAGCCAAGGCCACTGGGAGCAGTACTTC
TRBJ2-3 . . TRBV30 CAWSRDLRTDTQYF TGTGCCTGGAGCCGGGACTTACGCACAGATACGCAGTATTTT
TRBJ2-1 once TRBD2 TRBV5-1 CASSLAWGGSEQFF TGCGCCAGCAGCTTGGCCTGGGGGGGGAGTGAGCAGTTCTTC
TRBJ1-1 . . TRBV7-9 CASLGGGIPTEAFF TGTGCCAGCTTAGGTGGAGGGATCCCCACTGAAGCTTTCTTT
TRBJ2-3 . . TRBV19 CASSQVADTQYF TGTGCCAGTAGTCAGGTTGCAGATACGCAGTATTTT
TRBJ2-1 . TRBD2 TRBV27 CASSLSPLAGGYNEQFF TGTGCCAGCAGTCTCTCCCCACTAGCGGGGGGCTACAATGAGCAGTTCTTC
TRBJ2-1 . TRBD1 TRBV7-2 CASSWTGTSSYNEQFF TGTGCCAGCAGCTGGACAGGGACAAGCTCCTACAATGAGCAGTTCTTC